These 10 T cell receptor beta chains were sequenced from one sample in a study of blood T cell repertoires in COVID-19. Only in-frame clones appear in the TCRdb table, and some are missing; sequencing was by immunoSEQ multiplex PCR. This table has 250,000 to 400,000 clones, about 85% appearing once. Input material: PBMCs or T cells enriched from blood (not recorded which). The receptors stem from a woman aged 25 to 39 who had been exposed to COVID-19.

The rearrangement joins TRBV28 to TRBJ1-4; D ambiguous. This CDR3 has 14 residues. V lost 2 bases to trimming and J lost 8 bases, with 12 bases between them. The germline gives CDR1 MDHEN, CDR2 SYDVKM. CDR3 residues: CASSLGVRKEKLFF. The CDR3 DNA follows: TGTGCCAGCAGTTTAGGAGTACGAAAGGAAAAACTGTTTTTT. Drawing the rest from reference TRBV28 and TRBJ1-4, the complete variable domain is DVKVTQSSRYLVKRTGEKVFLECVQDMDHENMFWYRQDPGLGLRLIYFSYDVKMKEKGDIPEGYSVSREKKERFSLILESASTNQTSMYLCASSLGVRKEKLFFGSGTQLSVL.

The rearrangement joins TRBV2 to TRBJ1-5; 10 positions agree with TRBD1. The CDR3 totals 17 residues. V lost 6 bases, J lost 0 bases, and 8 bases stayed unmatched. The germline CDR1 and CDR2 sequences are SNHLY and FYNNEI. CDR3 loop: CASRGGQGDYSNQPQHF. The CDR3 coding sequence is TGTGCCAGCAGGGGAGGACAGGGGGACTATAGCAATCAGCCCCAGCATTTT.

The chain is built from TRBV27 and TRBJ2-5, with D possibly matching TRBD1 (5 bases). With 3 bases removed from V and 6 bases from J, the gap between germline ends came to 11 bases. The germline CDR1 and CDR2 sequences are MNHEY and SMNVEV (reference sequence). The CDR3 covers 13 residues. The CDR3 region is CASSLGQGQTQYF. CDR3 DNA sequence: TGTGCCAGCAGTTTGGGGCAGGGCCAGACCCAGTACTTC.

The chain combines TRBV5-1 with TRBJ2-3, with 8 bases fitting TRBD1. Germline CDR1 reads SGHRS; CDR2 reads YFSETQ. With V trimmed by 4 bases and J by 4 bases, 8 bases remained unmatched. The CDR3 contains 15 residues. CDR3 nucleotides: TGCGCCAGCAGCGTACGGACAGGGTGGGCAGATACGCAGTATTTT. Its protein product is CASSVRTGWADTQYF.

This clone has more than one count but fewer than ten. The V and J genes are TRBV5-6 and TRBJ1-5; weak D call: TRBD1 (5 bases). The CDR3 covers 15 residues. Germline-derived CDR1 and CDR2 are SGHDT and YYEEEE. The V gene lost 4 bases and the J gene lost 6 bases, with 17 bases spanning the gap. CDR3 protein: CASSTYLQGGQPQHF. CDR3 bases: TGTGCCAGCAGCACTTATTTGCAGGGTGGTCAGCCCCAGCATTTT.

The V and J genes are TRBV6-5 and TRBJ1-1, with a weak D call TRBD1 (6 bases). This CDR3 has 15 residues. The V and J ends lost 4 bases and 1 base respectively, with 13 bases between them. The germline gives CDR1 MNHEY, CDR2 SVGAGI. The DNA for the CDR3 is TGTGCCAGCAGTTGGTCACAGGGTGCGAACACTGAAGCTTTCTTT. Protein: CASSWSQGANTEAFF.

V gene TRBV30 combines with J gene TRBJ2-7; D may be TRBD1 (5 bases). CDR1 GTSNPN and CDR2 SVGIG come from the germline V gene (reference sequence). The CDR3 is 14 residues long. The V gene lost 2 bases and the J gene lost 6 bases, with 17 bases spanning the gap. DNA of the CDR3: TGTGCCTGGAGTCCCCCCGTTGGGCAGGGCGAGCAGTACTTC. This sequence encodes CAWSPPVGQGEQYF.

The chain is built from TRBV5-4 and TRBJ1-4, with a tentative D call TRBD1 (6 bases). CDR3 length: 15 amino acids. Trimming took off 4 bases at V and 6 bases at J, with 16 bases between the two ends. Germline V gene data show CDR1 as SGHNT and CDR2 as YYREEE (reference sequence). CDR3 DNA: TGTGCCAGCAGCCCTGCTGGGGGCGCTGATGAAAAACTGTTTTTT. Its protein is CASSPAGGADEKLFF.

The rearrangement links TRBV5-1 to TRBJ2-1, with TRBD2 identical over 8 bases. V was clipped by 5 bases and J by 9 bases; unmatched bases: 4. The V gene's germline CDR1 is SGHRS and CDR2 YFSETQ. This CDR3 comprises 12 residues. The CDR3 protein is CASRREDREQFF. The CDR3 DNA sequence: TGCGCCAGCAGGCGGGAGGATCGTGAGCAGTTCTTC.

The chain combines TRBV20-1 with TRBJ1-5, with TRBD1 matching over 7 bases. Per the germline V gene, CDR1 is DFQATT and CDR2 is SNEGSKA (reference sequence). The CDR3 consists of 17 residues. The V and J ends lost 3 bases and 0 bases, in that order; junction bases with no gene match: 11. The CDR3 here is CSASFDRAYDSNQPQHF. For the CDR3, the DNA is TGCAGTGCTAGTTTTGACAGGGCCTACGATAGCAATCAGCCCCAGCATTTT.